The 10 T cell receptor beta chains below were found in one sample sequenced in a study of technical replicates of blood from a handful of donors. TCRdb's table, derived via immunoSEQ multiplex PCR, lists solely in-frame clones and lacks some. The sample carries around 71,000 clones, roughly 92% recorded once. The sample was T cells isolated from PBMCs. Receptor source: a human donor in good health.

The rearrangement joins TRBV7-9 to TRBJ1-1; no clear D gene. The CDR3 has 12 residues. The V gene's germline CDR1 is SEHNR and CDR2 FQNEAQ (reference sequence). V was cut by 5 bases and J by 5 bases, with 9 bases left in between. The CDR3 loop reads CASSTINTEAFF. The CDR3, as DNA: TGTGCCAGCAGCACAATAAATACTGAAGCTTTCTTT.

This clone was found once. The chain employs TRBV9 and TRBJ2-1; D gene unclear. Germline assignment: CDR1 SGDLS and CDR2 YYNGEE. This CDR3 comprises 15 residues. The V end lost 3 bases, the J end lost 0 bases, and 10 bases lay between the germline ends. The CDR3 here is CASSAPRSSYNEQFF. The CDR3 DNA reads TGTGCCAGCAGCGCTCCACGGAGCTCCTACAATGAGCAGTTCTTC.

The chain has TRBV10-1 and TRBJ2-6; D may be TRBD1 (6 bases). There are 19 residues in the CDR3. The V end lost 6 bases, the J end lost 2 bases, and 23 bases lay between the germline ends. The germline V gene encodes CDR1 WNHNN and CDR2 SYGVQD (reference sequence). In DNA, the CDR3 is TGCGCCAGCAGCGCTCGAATAAACGCCGGGACAACTGGGGCCAACGTCCTGACTTTC. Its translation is CASSARINAGTTGANVLTF.

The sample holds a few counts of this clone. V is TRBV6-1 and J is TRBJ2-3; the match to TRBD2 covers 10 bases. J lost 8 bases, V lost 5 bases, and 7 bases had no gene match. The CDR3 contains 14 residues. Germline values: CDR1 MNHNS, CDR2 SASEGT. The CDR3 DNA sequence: TGTGCCAGCAGTCCTACTAGCGGGACCGGTACGCAGTATTTT. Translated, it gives CASSPTSGTGTQYF.

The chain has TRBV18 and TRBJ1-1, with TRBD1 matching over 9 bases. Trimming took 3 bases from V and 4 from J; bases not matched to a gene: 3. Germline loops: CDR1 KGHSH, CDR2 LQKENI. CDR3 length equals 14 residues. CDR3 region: CASSPRQGGTEAFF. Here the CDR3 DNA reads TGTGCCAGCTCACCGAGACAGGGGGGCACTGAAGCTTTCTTT.

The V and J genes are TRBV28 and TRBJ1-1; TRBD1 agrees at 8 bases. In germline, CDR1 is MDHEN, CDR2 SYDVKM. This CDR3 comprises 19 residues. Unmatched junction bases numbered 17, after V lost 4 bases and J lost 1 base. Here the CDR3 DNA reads TGTGCCAGCAGTTACGAATTGGACAGGGAAGGATGGCGGAACACTGAAGCTTTCTTT. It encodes CASSYELDREGWRNTEAFF. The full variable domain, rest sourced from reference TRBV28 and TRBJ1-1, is DVKVTQSSRYLVKRTGEKVFLECVQDMDHENMFWYRQDPGLGLRLIYFSYDVKMKEKGDIPEGYSVSREKKERFSLILESASTNQTSMYLCASSYELDREGWRNTEAFFGQGTRLTVV.

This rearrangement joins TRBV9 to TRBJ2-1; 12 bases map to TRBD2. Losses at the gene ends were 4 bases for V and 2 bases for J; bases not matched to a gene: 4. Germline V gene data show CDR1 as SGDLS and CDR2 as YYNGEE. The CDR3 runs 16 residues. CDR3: CASSPRTSGAYNEQFF. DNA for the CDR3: TGTGCCAGCAGCCCGCGGACTAGCGGGGCCTACAATGAGCAGTTCTTC.

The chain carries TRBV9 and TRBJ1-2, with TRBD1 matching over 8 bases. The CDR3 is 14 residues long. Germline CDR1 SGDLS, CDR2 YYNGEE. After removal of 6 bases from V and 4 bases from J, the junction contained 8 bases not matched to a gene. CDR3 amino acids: CASKRQGTFYGYTF. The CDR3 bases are TGTGCCAGCAAAAGACAGGGGACTTTCTATGGCTACACCTTC.

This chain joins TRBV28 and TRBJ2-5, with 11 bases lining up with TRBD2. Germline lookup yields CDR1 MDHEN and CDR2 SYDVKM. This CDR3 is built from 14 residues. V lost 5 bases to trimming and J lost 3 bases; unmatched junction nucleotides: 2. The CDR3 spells CASSLLAGEETQYF. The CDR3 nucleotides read TGTGCCAGCAGTCTACTAGCGGGAGAAGAGACCCAGTACTTC.

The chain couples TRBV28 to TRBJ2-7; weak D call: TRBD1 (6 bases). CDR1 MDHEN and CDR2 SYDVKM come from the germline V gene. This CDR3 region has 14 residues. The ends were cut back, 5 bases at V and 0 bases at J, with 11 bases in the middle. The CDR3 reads CASSTRTDSYEQYF. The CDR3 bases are TGTGCCAGCAGTACCCGGACAGACTCCTACGAGCAGTACTTC.